This T cell receptor (beta chain) originates from a study of cytomegalovirus exposure and HLA in healthy donors (dated by TCRdb to 2016 to 2017). Background on the whole study: An earlier analysis of 587 of the donors reported roughly 300 Gb of sequence data and 95 million to 130 million unique TCR beta sequences obtained from about 180 million T cells. The study profiled the T cell repertoires of around 700 subjects by immunosequencing and related them to cytomegalovirus serostatus. To predict cytomegalovirus infection status, the study brought together high-throughput TCR immunosequencing, statistical association of individual TCRs with disease status, and machine learning. Roughly five DR-DQ haplotypes were handled as single units for association and clustering, since linkage in the cohort was strong. A later genetic analysis took genome-wide SNP genotypes for about 65% of the roughly 670 donors and used that subset as a discovery cohort. The aim of the study was to test whether cataloging public T cell receptors could identify signatures of past pathogen exposure. An earlier analysis of about 600 of the donors used high-throughput TCR beta sequencing to judge whether each TCR beta V gene segment behaved as functional or pseudogenic. Rather than using new phenotypic data, the later analysis identified candidate immune exposures from TCR beta sequences and from how often those sequences occurred across donors. Among the roughly 400 genotyped donors, approximately 77% belonged to the genetic ancestry cluster associated with self-reported Caucasian donors. The number of donors typed differed by locus, with 629-630 for A, B, C, DRB1 and DQB1, more than 500 for DQA1, over 600 for DPA1, and over 400 for DPB1. On average, roughly 200,000 unique TCR beta nucleotide sequences were sequenced per donor among 398 genotyped donors of the cohort, with around 19% of those sequences being non-productive. Donor age, sex, ethnicity and CMV serostatus were compiled together with the repertoire data. Every discovery cohort repertoire had been produced on one sequencing platform. HLA typing included class I and class II loci at four-digit resolution. In addition to the first cohort of 666 subjects, a separate validation cohort of approximately 130 different subjects was used. A later analysis re-analyzed previously published TCR beta repertoires from approximately 700 donors and added high-resolution HLA genotyping to study TCR occurrence patterns. An early release that covered about 600 HLA-typed donors contained about 300 gigabases of sequencing data and approximately 85 million unique TCR sequences. Findings and caveats that apply to the study as a whole: A cluster of highly shared sequence variants was judged likely to be a technical artifact of the sequencing pipeline. Most CMV-associated TCR beta chains appeared to be HLA-restricted in a later analysis, and the HLA associations seemed to be driven largely by CMV exposure. Some IMGT-functional V segments, including TRBV6-2 and TRBV6-3, could not be distinguished by the 87-base-pair reads and were therefore excluded. In a later analysis, TCR association rates were found to vary across HLA loci, with the most associated TCRs seen for DRB1 alleles and the fewest for HLA-C alleles. A later genetic analysis reported fewer N-insertions in productive TCRs among donors in an Asian-associated ancestry cluster than the 666-donor mean. A further reported finding was that TCR beta sequences accurately predicted the HLA-A and HLA-B alleles for most subjects in the first cohort. An earlier analysis of approximately 540 of the donors showed that most TCR beta V segments appeared in productive rearrangements either about 87% or about 30% of the time, which broadly matched IMGT annotations. Across donors, most TCR sequences were observed very rarely, whereas some public TCRs were present in many individuals. A later analysis found that HLA-associated TCR beta chains were more clonally expanded and had lower generation probabilities than equally common non-associated chains. The authors suggested that the approach could potentially be extended to other disease states and immunological phenotypes. HLA typing was unavailable for some donors at each locus, so association tests used only the typed subset. Linkage disequilibrium might explain the correlated functional status among segregating V segments, but an unknown experimental factor could not be excluded. For the cohort, immune exposure information was limited to CMV serostatus. Strong co-occurrence of HLA alleles, especially DR and DQ, made assigning TCR associations to individual alleles difficult. The classifier was reported to diagnose cytomegalovirus status with high specificity and sensitivity in both the original cohort and the validation cohort. Several of the top co-occurrence clusters appeared to be linked to parvovirus B19, influenza, CMV and Epstein-Barr virus, according to a later analysis. Three of the identified cytomegalovirus-associated TCR beta chains were confirmed in vitro to be specific for cytomegalovirus antigens. Presence/absence analyses assumed roughly uniform sequencing depth across donors, an assumption that may not hold. A later analysis associated 17,000 or so TCR beta sequences with specific HLA alleles at a false discovery rate of 0.05. In the study, 150 to 200 TCR beta chains were listed as associated with cytomegalovirus. In this cohort, only TCR beta chains were sequenced, and detectable features were limited by the absence of alpha or paired-chain data. V-gene and J-gene trimming of TCR beta chains was associated with a missense DCLRE1C variant in a later genetic analysis, and the association was replicated in an independent cohort. Because counts were too low, some 17 rarely observed V segments, including chromosome 9 orphons, were excluded from the earlier analysis of around 590 of the donors.

Counted from cysteine to phenylalanine, this CDR3 has 12 amino acids. The CDR3 DNA has 36 bases and is translated from base 1. In the germline V gene, CDR1 corresponds to LGHNA and CDR2 to YNFKEQ. In the case of this clone: It has no known antigen specificity. No much larger clonotype is one base removed from it; base qualities were not supplied.

The cohort comprised 666 healthy bone marrow donors. At the time of sampling, every cohort member was nominally healthy, though immune exposures that went unrecorded were likely present. The donor was CMV seronegative and was included in the group of over 300 seronegative cohort members. Every donor gave a peripheral blood sample, and the peripheral blood mononuclear cells from that sample were used for TCR beta sequencing. Genomic DNA was extracted from the blood cell samples with the Qiagen DNeasy Blood Extraction Kit. The library came from the immunoSEQ multiplex PCR assay. For the multiplex PCR, a mixture combining 60 forward primers for TCR Vbeta segments and 13 reverse primers for TCR Jbeta segments was used. A multiplex PCR assay on genomic DNA amplified the CDR3 region of rearranged TCR beta genes. The Illumina HiSeq System was used to sequence the amplified TCR beta libraries as 87-base-pair reads. The published analysis was carried out like this. In a later analysis, tens of millions of unique TCR beta chains were counted across the roughly 700 repertoires, and around 11 million of these chains were shared by at least two donors. A nearest-neighbor algorithm error-corrected the raw reads and collapsed the reads into unique sequences, merging closely related sequences to remove PCR and sequencing errors. CDR3 sequences were aligned to IMGT reference sequences to assign V, D and J gene segments. Each retained sequence needed at least a six-nucleotide match to both a V gene segment and a J gene segment. A rearrangement counted as productive if the CDR3 had no stop codons and remained in frame with V and J, and every other rearrangement counted as non-productive. Following IMGT convention, CDR3 was defined as the stretch from the second conserved V-encoded cysteine up to the conserved J-encoded phenylalanine. The earlier analysis of 587 of the donors excluded sequences that lacked an unambiguous match to a single V gene segment. In an earlier analysis of approximately 610 of the donors, V segments were called functional above 56.7% productive rearrangements and were called segregating when the between-donor standard deviation exceeded 5%. A statistical classification framework was built for diagnosing cytomegalovirus status from the catalog of TCR beta chain sequences. A later analysis assigned V and J genes by comparing TCR nucleotide sequences with IMGT/GENE-DB human TR gene sequences. A later analysis assigned CDR3 sequences and most-parsimonious VDJ recombination scenarios with the TCRdist pipeline. In a later analysis, every TCR beta chain was defined by the combination of its CDR3 amino acid sequence and its V-gene family, and reads without a unique V-gene family were dropped. In a later analysis, 450 to 600 highly shared, low-generation-probability nucleotide sequences were removed to address suspected cross-contamination and a sequencing artifact. In a later analysis, a clonal expansion index for each public chain was calculated from normalized within-repertoire ranks of inferred template counts. In a later analysis, generation probabilities were computed with a VDJ recombination model fitted to out-of-frame rearrangements, and the resulting probabilities were checked against IGoR. In a later analysis, hypergeometric tests were used to score TCR-TCR, TCR-HLA and TCR-CMV co-occurrence, with a repertoire-size bias correction applied to TCR pairs. In a later analysis, false discovery rates were estimated by permuting HLA or CMV assignments 20 times. In a later analysis, co-occurring TCRs were grouped using DBSCAN, with TCRdist sequence similarity added in when clustering inside HLA-allele-positive subsets. Co-occurrence clustering excluded repertoires with fewer than 30,000 or more than 120,000 public chains, plus five with anomalous nucleotide sharing. The clones in this table, taken by TCRdb from immuneACCESS, are in-frame only. Not every clone is retained; where verified, under half of the shortfall comes from an unresolved V gene, and the cause of the rest is unknown. From that table come the V and J calls and clone size; the DNA was used to work out D and trimming. This sample holds over 100,000 clones; roughly 80% were observed only once. The top ten hold 5.5% to 8% of the sample.

Material: PBMCs. Here the chain combines TRBV4-2 and TRBJ2-5, and TRBD2 matches 8 of the central bases. The end of the DNA aligns better with TRBJ2-7, so the J call may be wrong. The sequence came from a male donor in good health and CMV-seronegative. Read as DNA, the sequence is TGTGCCAGCAGCCCGGGGGGGTACGAGCAGTACTTC. The resulting protein is CASSPGGYEQYF.